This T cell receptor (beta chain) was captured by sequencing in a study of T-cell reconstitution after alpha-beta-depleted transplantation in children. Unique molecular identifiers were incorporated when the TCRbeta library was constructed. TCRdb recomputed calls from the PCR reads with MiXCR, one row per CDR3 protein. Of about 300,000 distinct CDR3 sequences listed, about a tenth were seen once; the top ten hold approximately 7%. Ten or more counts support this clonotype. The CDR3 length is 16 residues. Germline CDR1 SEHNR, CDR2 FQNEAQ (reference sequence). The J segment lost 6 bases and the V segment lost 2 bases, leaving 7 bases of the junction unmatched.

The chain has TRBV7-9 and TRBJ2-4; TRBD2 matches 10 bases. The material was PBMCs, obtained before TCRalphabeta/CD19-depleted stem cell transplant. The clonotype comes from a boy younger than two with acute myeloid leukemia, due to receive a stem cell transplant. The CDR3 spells CASSLSLAGAGNIQYF. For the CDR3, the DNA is TGTGCCAGCAGCTTATCGCTAGCGGGAGCGGGAAACATTCAGTACTTC.